Listed below are T cell receptor beta chains from one sample, sequenced in a study of T cells after posttransplantation cyclophosphamide. Generated by immunoSEQ multiplex PCR, the TCRdb table keeps only in-frame clones and is missing some. The sample yields about 28,000 clones, 86% seen once. Sequences were obtained from PBMCs. Source of these receptors: a man aged 50-60 years. The CDR3 runs from the conserved cysteine through the conserved F or W. D genes are given only for firm matches. Some rows have no size entry. The others give once, few or many, or a class for an expanded clone.

13 | TRBJ1-1 | TRBV29-1 | - | - | TGCAGCGTTGATCCGGGAGCGAACACTGAAGCTTTCTTT | CSVDPGANTEAFF
17 | TRBJ1-5 | TRBV7-2 | TRBD1 | - | TGTGCCAGCAGCTTAGAGGGGGGACAGACCCGAAATCAGCCCCAGCATTTT | CASSLEGGQTRNQPQHF
21 | TRBJ2-3 | TRBV16 | - | - | TGTGCCAGCAGCCATAGACTAACTAGAACAAACCGGACAGCCAGCACAGATACGCAGTATTTT | CASSHRLTRTNRTASTDTQYF
15 | TRBJ2-7 | TRBV6-1 | - | - | TGTGCCAGCAAGATAGATTACAGGACCCCCTACGAGCAGTACTTC | CASKIDYRTPYEQYF
16 | TRBJ2-1 | TRBV7-8 | - | few | TGTGCCAGCAGCTTAGCGCTAGGTCCGACCTACAATGAGCAGTTCTTC | CASSLALGPTYNEQFF
13 | TRBJ1-5 | TRBV19 | - | few | TGTGCCAGTAGTATGGGGAGGGATCAGCCCCAGCATTTT | CASSMGRDQPQHF
13 | TRBJ2-7 | TRBV7-7 | - | - | TGTGCTAGCAGCTTAGCGGACAGCTACGAGCAGTACTTC | CASSLADSYEQYF
11 | TRBJ2-7 | TRBV19 | - | - | TGTGCCAGTAGTATCAGGGATCGGACGTACTTC | CASSIRDRTYF
15 | TRBJ1-6 | TRBV9 | TRBD1 | - | TGTGCCAGCAGCGTAGAAGGGACAGGTAATTCACCCCTCCACTTT | CASSVEGTGNSPLHF
14 | TRBJ2-3 | TRBV21-1 | - | - | TGTGCCAGCAGCCTCAGGGTTTGGACAGATACGCAGTATTTT | CASSLRVWTDTQYF
15 | TRBJ2-3 | TRBV11-3 | TRBD1 | few | TGTGCCAGCAGCCCGTGGGACAGGGTCACAGATACGCAGTATTTT | CASSPWDRVTDTQYF
13 | TRBJ2-3 | TRBV29-1 | TRBD1 | - | TGCAGCTCCTGGACAGGGGGTATAGATACGCAGTATTTT | CSSWTGGIDTQYF
14 | TRBJ2-7 | TRBV19 | - | - | TGTGCCAGTAGTGTTACTAGAGGGACCTACGAGCAGTACTTC | CASSVTRGTYEQYF
15 | TRBJ1-2 | TRBV28 | - | - | TGTGCCAGCACGGAAGATGAGACAGGAAACTATGGCTACACCTTC | CASTEDETGNYGYTF
15 | TRBJ2-2 | TRBV19 | TRBD2 | - | TGTGCCAGTAGGGGGACTAGCGGTGGCACCGGGGAGCTGTTTTTT | CASRGTSGGTGELFF
15 | TRBJ2-5 | TRBV5-1 | TRBD1 | - | TGCGCCAGCAGCTTGCGGGACAGGGGGCAAGAGACCCAGTACTTC | CASSLRDRGQETQYF